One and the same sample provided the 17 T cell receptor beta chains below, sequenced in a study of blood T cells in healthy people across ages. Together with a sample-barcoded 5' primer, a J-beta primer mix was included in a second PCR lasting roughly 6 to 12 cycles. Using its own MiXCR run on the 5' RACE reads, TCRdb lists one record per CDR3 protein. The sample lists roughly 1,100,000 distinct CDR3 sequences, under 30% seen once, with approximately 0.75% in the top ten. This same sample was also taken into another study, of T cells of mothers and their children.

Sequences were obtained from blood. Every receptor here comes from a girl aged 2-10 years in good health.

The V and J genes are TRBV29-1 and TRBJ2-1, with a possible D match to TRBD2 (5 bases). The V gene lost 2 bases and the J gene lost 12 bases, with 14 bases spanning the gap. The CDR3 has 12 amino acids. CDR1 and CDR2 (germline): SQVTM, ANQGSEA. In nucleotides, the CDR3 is TGCAGCGTTGAAATTACCGGGAAGACGCAGTTCTTC. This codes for CSVEITGKTQFF.

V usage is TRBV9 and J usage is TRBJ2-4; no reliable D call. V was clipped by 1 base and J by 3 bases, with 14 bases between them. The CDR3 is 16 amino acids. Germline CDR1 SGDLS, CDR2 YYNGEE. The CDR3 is CASSVPPHGDKNIQYF. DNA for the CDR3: TGTGCCAGCAGCGTACCCCCTCACGGTGACAAAAACATTCAGTACTTC.

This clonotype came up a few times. Written as DNA, the CDR3 is TGTGCCAGCAGTGAGACAGGGTACAATGAGCAGTTCTTC. Translated: CASSETGYNEQFF. The chain has TRBV2 and TRBJ2-1; 7 bases match TRBD1. The germline V gene has CDR1 SNHLY and CDR2 FYNNEI. With 3 bases clipped from V and 4 bases from J, the junction kept 0 bases outside the gene matches. CDR3 length: 13 residues.

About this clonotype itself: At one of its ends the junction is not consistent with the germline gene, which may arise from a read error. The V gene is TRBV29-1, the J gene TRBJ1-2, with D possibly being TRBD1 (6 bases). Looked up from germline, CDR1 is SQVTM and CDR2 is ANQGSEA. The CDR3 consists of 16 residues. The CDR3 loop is CSVEPGHNQVNYGYTF. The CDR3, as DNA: TGCAGCGTTGAGCCGGGACACAACCAAGTTAACTACGGCTACACCTTC.

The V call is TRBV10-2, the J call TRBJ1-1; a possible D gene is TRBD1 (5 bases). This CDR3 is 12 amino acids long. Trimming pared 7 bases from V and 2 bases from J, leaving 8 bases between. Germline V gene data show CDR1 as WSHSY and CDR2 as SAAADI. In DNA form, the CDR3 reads TGCGCCAGCATGAGGACAAACACTGAAGCTTTCTTT. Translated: CASMRTNTEAFF.

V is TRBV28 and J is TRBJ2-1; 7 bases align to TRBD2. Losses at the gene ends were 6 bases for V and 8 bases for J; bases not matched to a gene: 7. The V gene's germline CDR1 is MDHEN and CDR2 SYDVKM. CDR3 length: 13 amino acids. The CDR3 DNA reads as TGTGCCAGCAGGAGGTCCACTAGCGATGAGCAGTTCTTC. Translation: CASRRSTSDEQFF.

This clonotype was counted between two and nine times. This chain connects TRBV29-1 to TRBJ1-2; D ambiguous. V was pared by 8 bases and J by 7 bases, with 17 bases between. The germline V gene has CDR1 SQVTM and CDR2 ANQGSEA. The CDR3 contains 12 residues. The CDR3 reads CSFPGVKGGYTF. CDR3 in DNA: TGCAGCTTTCCGGGAGTGAAGGGTGGCTACACCTTC.

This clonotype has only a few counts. The CDR3 DNA sequence: TGTGCCACCAGCGGGAGCGGGCGCTGGGAGACCCAGTACTTC. Protein: CATSGSGRWETQYF. The chain joins TRBV15 to TRBJ2-5; possible D gene TRBD2, 6 bases. Trimming removed 5 bases at V and 5 bases at J, with 15 bases between. Per the germline V gene, CDR1 is LNHNV and CDR2 is YYDKDF (reference sequence). The CDR3 is 14 amino acids.

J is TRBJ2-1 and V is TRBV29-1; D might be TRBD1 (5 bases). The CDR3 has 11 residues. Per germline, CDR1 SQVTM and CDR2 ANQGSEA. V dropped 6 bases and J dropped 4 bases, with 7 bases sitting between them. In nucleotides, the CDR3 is TGCAGCGTACAGGCTTACAATGAGCAGTTCTTC. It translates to CSVQAYNEQFF.

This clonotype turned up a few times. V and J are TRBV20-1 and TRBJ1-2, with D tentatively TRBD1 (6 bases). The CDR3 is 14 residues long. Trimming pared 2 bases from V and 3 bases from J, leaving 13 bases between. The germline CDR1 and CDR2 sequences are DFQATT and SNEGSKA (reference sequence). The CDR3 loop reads CSARSGDMDYGYTF. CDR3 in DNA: TGCAGTGCTAGAAGCGGGGACATGGACTATGGCTACACCTTC.

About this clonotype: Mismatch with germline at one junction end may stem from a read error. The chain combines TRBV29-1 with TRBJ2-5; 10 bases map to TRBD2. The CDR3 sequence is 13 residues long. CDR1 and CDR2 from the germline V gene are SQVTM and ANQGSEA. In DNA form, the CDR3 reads TGCAGCTTGGGTAGCGGGAGGCGAGAGACCCAGTGCTTC. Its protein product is CSLGSGRRETQCF.

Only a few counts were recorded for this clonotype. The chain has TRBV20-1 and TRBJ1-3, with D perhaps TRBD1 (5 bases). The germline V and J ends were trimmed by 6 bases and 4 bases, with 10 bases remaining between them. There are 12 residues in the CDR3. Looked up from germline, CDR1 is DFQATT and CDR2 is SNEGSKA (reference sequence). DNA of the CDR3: TGCAGTGCCCGGGGGGGAGGAAACACCATATATTTT. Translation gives CSARGGGNTIYF.

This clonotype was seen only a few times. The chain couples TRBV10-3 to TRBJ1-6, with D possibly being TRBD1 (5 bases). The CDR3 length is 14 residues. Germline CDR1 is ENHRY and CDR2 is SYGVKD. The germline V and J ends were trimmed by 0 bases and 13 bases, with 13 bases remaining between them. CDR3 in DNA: TGTGCCATCAGTGAGTCAGCTTCTAACAGGCCCCTCCACTTT. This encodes CAISESASNRPLHF.

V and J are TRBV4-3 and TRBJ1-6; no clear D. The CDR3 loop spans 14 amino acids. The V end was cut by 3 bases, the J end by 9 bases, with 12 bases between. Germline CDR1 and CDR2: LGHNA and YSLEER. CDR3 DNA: TGCGCCAGCAGCCAGAACCGGAACGGTTCACCCCTCCACTTT. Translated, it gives CASSQNRNGSPLHF.

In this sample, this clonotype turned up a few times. CDR3 amino acids: CASSLVVGGEQFF. The CDR3 coding sequence is TGCGCCAGCAGCTTGGTAGTAGGCGGGGAGCAGTTCTTC. The chain is built from TRBV5-1 and TRBJ2-1; possibly TRBD2 for D (5 bases). CDR1 is SGHRS and CDR2 is YFSETQ in the germline V gene. The V end was cut by 0 bases, the J end by 10 bases, with 11 bases between. The CDR3 runs 13 residues.

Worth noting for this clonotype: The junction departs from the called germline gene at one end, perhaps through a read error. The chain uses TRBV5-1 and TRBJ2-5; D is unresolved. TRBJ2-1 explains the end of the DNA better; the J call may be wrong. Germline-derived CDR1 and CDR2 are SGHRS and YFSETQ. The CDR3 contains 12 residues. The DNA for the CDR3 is TGCGCCAGCAGTTTGGCCATGTTCGAGCAGTTCTTC. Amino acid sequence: CASSLAMFEQFF.

CDR3 sequence reads: CASSPFFGTGESSYEQYF. The CDR3 nucleotides are TGTGCCAGCAGCCCGTTTTTTGGGACGGGGGAGAGCTCCTACGAGCAGTACTTC. The chain carries TRBV9 and TRBJ2-7; the D gene is possibly TRBD2 (6 bases). The CDR3 has 18 residues. Germline values: CDR1 SGDLS, CDR2 YYNGEE. Trimming removed 4 bases at V and 0 bases at J, with 23 bases between.